This TCR beta chain emerged from a study of CD8+ T cells in alopecia areata. Study-wide points: The study also sequences resident alphabeta T cells of normal skin in scalp samples.

Treatment defined: oral pan-JAK inhibitor, 5-10 mg twice daily. The CDR3 length is 10 residues. Trimming shortened V by 6 bases and J by 6 bases, and 4 bases separated the two germline ends. CDR1 and CDR2 (germline): MNHNS, SASEGT. Extracted from the samples, RNA was reverse transcribed into cDNA to serve as the sequencing template. Using immunoSEQ multiplex PCR, the repertoire was profiled, and TCRdb retains in-frame clones only, with some absent. Seen here are about 270,000 clones, around 64% observed once, and the top ten hold about 0.9%. There are a few counts of this clone. Its antigen is unidentified.

This receptor was obtained from a human donor with alopecia areata. V and J are TRBV6-1 and TRBJ2-3; D call uncertain. This sample comprised CD4+ T cells sorted from blood, obtained around week 53, from a patient treated with tofacitinib. The CDR3 DNA reads as TGTGCCAGCAGGTTGGATACGCAGTATTTT. Protein sequence: CASRLDTQYF.